One sample yielded the 26 T cell receptor beta chains listed below, sequenced in a study of blood T cell repertoires in COVID-19. Repertoires were generated with immunoSEQ multiplex PCR, while TCRdb's copy carries only in-frame clones and drops some. The sample has approximately 100,000 clones, about 89% seen once. The sequencing sample was made of peripheral blood. All receptors come from a human donor with acute or convalescent COVID-19. The donor label of this sample is uncertain.

The rearrangement joins TRBV6-2 or TRBV6-3 to TRBJ1-3; possibly TRBD1 for D (6 bases). Germline V lookup: CDR1 MNHEY, CDR2 SVGEGT. This CDR3 is 14 amino acids long. The V gene lost 5 bases and the J gene lost 0 bases, with 8 bases spanning the gap. CDR3 loop: CASSKDSSGNTIYF. The CDR3 nucleotides read TGTGCCAGCAGTAAGGACAGCTCTGGAAACACCATATATTTT.

The rearrangement joins TRBV27 to TRBJ2-1, with D possibly TRBD1 on 6 matching bases. This CDR3 is built from 16 residues. Trimming took 5 bases from V and 1 from J, leaving 15 bases between them. Germline CDR1 reads MNHEY; CDR2 reads SMNVEV (reference sequence). The CDR3 nucleotides are TGTGCCAGCAGTCCCTCTCACAGGGCGTCCTACAATGAGCAGTTCTTC. Residues: CASSPSHRASYNEQFF.

The chain has TRBV4-2 and TRBJ2-1, with 8 bases identical to TRBD2. The V segment lost 0 bases and the J segment 5 bases; nucleotides outside the gene matches: 6. Looked up from germline, CDR1 is LGHNA and CDR2 is YNFKEQ. The CDR3 is 16 amino acids. CDR3 loop: CASSQEAGLANNEQFF. The CDR3 bases are TGTGCCAGCAGCCAAGAGGCCGGACTAGCTAACAATGAGCAGTTCTTC.

The chain employs TRBV28 and TRBJ1-2; unclear D gene. V lost 6 bases to trimming and J lost 2 bases, with 7 bases between them. CDR1 is MDHEN and CDR2 is SYDVKM in the germline V gene. The CDR3 has 12 residues. The chain's CDR3 is CASRTQNYGYTF. The CDR3, as DNA: TGTGCCAGCAGAACTCAAAACTATGGCTACACCTTC.

The chain has TRBV7-5 and TRBJ2-3; the table's D call, TRBD2, has no DNA check behind it. TRBV7-5 is a pseudogene segment. The CDR3 has 16 residues. The CDR3 loop is CVRSLRLAPACDTQYF. CDR3 nucleotides: TGTGTCAGAAGCTTACGACTAGCTCCAGCTTGCGATACGCAGTATTTT.

This chain links TRBV6-1 with TRBJ1-4; unclear D gene. The CDR3 is 17 residues long. Trimming stripped 3 bases from V and 5 bases from J, with 19 bases between. The germline CDR1 and CDR2 sequences are MNHNS and SASEGT. The CDR3: CASSDTLILGGNEKLFF. The CDR3 nucleotides read TGTGCCAGCAGTGACACCCTTATTTTGGGAGGAAATGAAAAACTGTTTTTT.

This clone was seen just once. The rearrangement uses TRBV28 and TRBJ1-5; D is ambiguous. The CDR3 length is 13 residues. Trimming took off 3 bases at V and 7 bases at J, with 10 bases between the two ends. Per the germline V gene, CDR1 is MDHEN and CDR2 is SYDVKM. Here the CDR3 reads CASSFDTLQPQHF. The CDR3 DNA follows: TGTGCCAGCAGTTTTGACACACTCCAGCCCCAGCATTTT.

This chain uses TRBV5-8 with TRBJ1-6; no clear D gene. The germline V gene encodes CDR1 SGHTS and CDR2 YDEGEE. The CDR3 covers 16 residues. V was shortened by 2 bases and J by 1 base, with 10 bases between the two germline ends. CDR3 residues: CASSFPGGSYNSPLHF. CDR3 DNA: TGTGCCAGCAGCTTCCCAGGAGGGTCCTATAATTCACCCCTCCACTTT.

This chain joins TRBV5-1 and TRBJ2-6; 7 bases line up with TRBD1. V shed 4 bases and J 2 bases; nucleotides not matched to a gene: 6. This CDR3 comprises 16 residues. Germline CDR1 SGHRS, CDR2 YFSETQ. The DNA for the CDR3 is TGCGCCAGCAGCGGAGGAACAGGGGCTGGGGCCAACGTCCTGACTTTC. Protein sequence: CASSGGTGAGANVLTF. The full variable domain, in which reference TRBV5-1 and TRBJ2-6 provide the parts outside the CDR3, is KAGVTQTPRYLIKTRGQQVTLSCSPISGHRSVSWYQQTPGQGLQFLFEYFSETQRNKGNFPGRFSGRQFSNSRSEMNVSTLELGDSALYLCASSGGTGAGANVLTFGAGSRLTVL.

The V gene is TRBV11-2, the J gene TRBJ2-7; TRBD2 is a possible D gene (5 bases). CDR3 length: 18 amino acids. Germline V gene lookup returns CDR1 SGHAT and CDR2 FQNNGV. Trimming left V 0 bases short and J 0 bases short, with 18 bases between. CDR3: CASSLDRFGVASSYEQYF. CDR3 nucleotide sequence: TGTGCCAGCAGCTTAGATCGTTTCGGGGTAGCCAGCTCCTACGAGCAGTACTTC.

The chain links TRBV7-2 to TRBJ2-7, with 11 bases aligning to TRBD1. CDR3 length: 15 residues. Germline CDR1 reads SGHTA; CDR2 reads FQGNSA. V lost 5 bases to trimming and J lost 3 bases; unmatched junction nucleotides: 6. The CDR3 DNA sequence: TGTGCCAGCAGCAAACCGGGACAGGGGGACTACGAGCAGTACTTC. It encodes CASSKPGQGDYEQYF.

The chain combines TRBV7-2 with TRBJ2-5; perhaps TRBD2 as D (6 bases). Germline V CDR1 and CDR2: SGHTA, FQGNSA. The CDR3 length is 16 residues. V lost 1 base and J 1 base, leaving 13 bases between the germline ends. The CDR3, as DNA: TGTGCCAGCAGCTTAGAGTTGGCTAGCGCCCAAGAGACCCAGTACTTC. This translates into CASSLELASAQETQYF.

V usage is TRBV27 and J usage is TRBJ1-4; D is perhaps TRBD1 (6 bases). The CDR3 has 15 residues. Germline CDR1 reads MNHEY; CDR2 reads SMNVEV (reference sequence). V lost 3 bases and J lost 8, with 16 bases in between. The CDR3 DNA follows: TGTGCCAGCAGTTTTTCCAGACAGGCGCTCGAAAAACTGTTTTTT. It yields the protein CASSFSRQALEKLFF.

V is TRBV7-2 and J is TRBJ2-4, with D possibly TRBD1 on 6 matching bases. Trimming left V 1 base short and J 9 bases short, with 13 bases between. The germline V gene has CDR1 SGHTA and CDR2 FQGNSA. The CDR3 is made up of 14 amino acids. The CDR3 reads CASSLDRARSIQYF. The CDR3 DNA sequence: TGTGCCAGCAGCTTAGACAGGGCCCGGAGCATTCAGTACTTC.

The V and J genes are TRBV7-9 and TRBJ2-1; D gene ambiguous. There are 17 residues in the CDR3. CDR1 is SEHNR and CDR2 is FQNEAQ in the germline V gene (reference sequence). V lost 3 bases and J 4 bases, leaving 19 bases between the germline ends. The CDR3 DNA follows: TGTGCCAGCAGCTTCGGTGAACCCCGGGTCCCATACAATGAGCAGTTCTTC. Translating gives CASSFGEPRVPYNEQFF.

The chain recombines TRBV30 with TRBJ2-4, with 8 bases that match TRBD2. J gave up 12 bases and V 2 bases, and 6 bases lay outside the gene matches. Germline assignment: CDR1 GTSNPN and CDR2 SVGIG (reference sequence). This CDR3 comprises 12 residues. DNA of the CDR3: TGTGCCTGGAGTAGCGGGGGAGAATCTCAGTACTTC. Protein product: CAWSSGGESQYF.

A note on this clone: The same CDR3 arises from other DNA sequences in this sample as well. The chain recombines TRBV6-5 with TRBJ1-2; D is possibly TRBD1 (5 bases). V gave up 0 bases and J gave up 5 bases, with 10 bases separating them. Germline CDR1 and CDR2: MNHEY and SVGAGI. The CDR3 is 14 residues long. The DNA of the CDR3 is TGTGCCAGCAGTTACTCGAGGGGAGGTTATGGCTACACCTTC. Its protein product is CASSYSRGGYGYTF.

This clone was seen only once. The chain is built from TRBV7-9 and TRBJ1-2, with D unresolved. Per germline, CDR1 SEHNR and CDR2 FQNEAQ (reference sequence). The CDR3 consists of 12 residues. Trimming pared 3 bases from V and 8 bases from J, leaving 10 bases between. CDR3 nucleotide sequence: TGTGCCAGCAGCTTCGACTCGCACGGCTACACCTTC. This sequence encodes CASSFDSHGYTF.

This chain joins TRBV7-6 and TRBJ2-5; D is possibly TRBD1 (6 bases). CDR1 SGHVS and CDR2 FNYEAQ come from the germline V gene. The V gene lost 5 bases and the J gene lost 5 bases, with 18 bases spanning the gap. CDR3 length: 15 residues. Written as DNA, the CDR3 is TGTGCCAGCAGCCCAGCGCAGGGGAAGGTGGAGACCCAGTACTTC. Its protein is CASSPAQGKVETQYF.

V and J are TRBV6-5 and TRBJ1-1; 8 positions agree with TRBD1. In germline, CDR1 is MNHEY, CDR2 SVGAGI. J lost 4 bases, V lost 7 bases, and 8 bases had no gene match. CDR3 length equals 14 residues. The CDR3 DNA is TGTGCCAGCAAGCCAGGGGGCATCAGCACTGAAGCTTTCTTT. It is translated as CASKPGGISTEAFF.

The gene calls are TRBV24-1 and TRBJ1-5; a possible D gene is TRBD1 (6 bases). V gave up 3 bases and J gave up 2 bases, with 10 bases separating them. The CDR3 length is 15 residues. Germline V CDR1 and CDR2: KGHDR, SFDVKD. The CDR3 bases are TGTGCCACCAGTGATCCGCGACAGGGCAATCAGCCCCAGCATTTT. This codes for CATSDPRQGNQPQHF.

The genes are TRBV2 and TRBJ2-7; the D is unclear. Germline V gives CDR1 SNHLY, CDR2 FYNNEI. The V end lost 3 bases, the J end lost 4 bases, and 19 bases lay between the germline ends. The CDR3 has 16 residues. DNA for the CDR3: TGTGCCAGCAGTGACGTTCCGGGTTTTTTTTTATACGAGCAGTACTTC. Translation gives CASSDVPGFFLYEQYF.

This clone was seen once. V gene TRBV7-2 combines with J gene TRBJ2-5; 12 nucleotides match TRBD2. Germline CDR1 is SGHTA and CDR2 is FQGNSA. CDR3 length: 14 residues. V gave up 5 bases and J gave up 5 bases; unmatched junction bases: 3. CDR3 sequence reads: CASSRTSGAETQYF. The CDR3 DNA follows: TGTGCCAGCAGCCGGACTAGCGGGGCGGAGACCCAGTACTTC.

This chain connects TRBV11-1 to TRBJ2-3; 9 bases are a match to TRBD1. V trimming: 5 bases; J trimming: 6 bases; junction bases outside the gene matches: 3. The CDR3 runs to 13 residues. Per the germline V gene, CDR1 is SGHAT and CDR2 is FQDESV (reference sequence). The CDR3: CASSPGQGDTQYF. The CDR3 coding sequence is TGTGCCAGCAGCCCAGGACAGGGGGATACGCAGTATTTT.

V usage is TRBV28 and J usage is TRBJ1-4; 7 positions match TRBD1. CDR1 MDHEN and CDR2 SYDVKM come from the germline V gene. The CDR3 is made up of 15 amino acids. The J segment lost 8 bases and the V segment lost 3 bases, leaving 9 bases of the junction unmatched. The chain's CDR3 is CASSFGTEWREKLFF. The CDR3 coding sequence is TGTGCCAGCAGTTTCGGGACAGAATGGAGAGAAAAACTGTTTTTT. The full variable domain, its missing parts supplied by reference TRBV28 and TRBJ1-4, is DVKVTQSSRYLVKRTGEKVFLECVQDMDHENMFWYRQDPGLGLRLIYFSYDVKMKEKGDIPEGYSVSREKKERFSLILESASTNQTSMYLCASSFGTEWREKLFFGSGTQLSVL.

V is TRBV4-1 and J is TRBJ1-6; tentatively, D is TRBD1 (5 bases). The germline gives CDR1 MGHRA, CDR2 YSYEKL. This CDR3 has 18 residues. Between the trimmed V and J ends, which lost 4 bases and 7 bases, there was a span of 23 bases. The CDR3 region is CASSRTSGAARSNSPLHF. The DNA for the CDR3 is TGCGCCAGCAGCCGGACCTCTGGGGCAGCAAGATCCAATTCACCCCTCCACTTT.